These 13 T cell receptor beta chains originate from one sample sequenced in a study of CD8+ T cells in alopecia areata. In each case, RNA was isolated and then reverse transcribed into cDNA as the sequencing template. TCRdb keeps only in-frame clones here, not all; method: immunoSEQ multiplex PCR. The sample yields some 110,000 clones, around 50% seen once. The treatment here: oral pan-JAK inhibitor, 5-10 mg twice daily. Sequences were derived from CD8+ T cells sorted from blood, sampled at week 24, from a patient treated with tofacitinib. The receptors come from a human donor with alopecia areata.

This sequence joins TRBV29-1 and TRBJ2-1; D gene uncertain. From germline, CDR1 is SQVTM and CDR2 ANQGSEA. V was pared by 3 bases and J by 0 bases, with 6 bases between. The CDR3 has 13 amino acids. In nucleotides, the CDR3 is TGCAGCGTTGACATAGCCTCCTACAATGAGCAGTTCTTC. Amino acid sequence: CSVDIASYNEQFF.

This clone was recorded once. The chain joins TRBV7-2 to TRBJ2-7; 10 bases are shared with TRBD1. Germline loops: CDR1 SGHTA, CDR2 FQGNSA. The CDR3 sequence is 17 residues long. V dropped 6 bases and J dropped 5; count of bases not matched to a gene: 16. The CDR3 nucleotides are TGTGCCAGCAGTCAACCCGGGACAGGGGATCTTGTGGACGAGCAGTACTTC. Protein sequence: CASSQPGTGDLVDEQYF.

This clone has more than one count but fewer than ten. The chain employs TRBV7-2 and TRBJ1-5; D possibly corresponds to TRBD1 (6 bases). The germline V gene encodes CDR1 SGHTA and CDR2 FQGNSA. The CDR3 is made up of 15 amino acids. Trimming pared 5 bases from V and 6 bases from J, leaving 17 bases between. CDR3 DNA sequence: TGTGCCAGCAGCGGAGGGGTCGGGGGCGGTCAGCCCCAGCATTTT. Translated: CASSGGVGGGQPQHF.

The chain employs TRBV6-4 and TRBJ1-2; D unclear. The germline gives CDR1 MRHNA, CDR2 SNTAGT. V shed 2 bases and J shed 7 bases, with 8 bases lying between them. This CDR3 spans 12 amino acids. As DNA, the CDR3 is TGTGCCAGCAGTGACCCGGGGTTTGGCTACACCTTC. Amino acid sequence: CASSDPGFGYTF.

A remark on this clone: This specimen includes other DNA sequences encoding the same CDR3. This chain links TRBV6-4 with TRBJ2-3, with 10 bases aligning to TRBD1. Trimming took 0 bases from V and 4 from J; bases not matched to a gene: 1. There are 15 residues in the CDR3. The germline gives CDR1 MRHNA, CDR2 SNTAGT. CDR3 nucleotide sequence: TGTGCCAGCAGTGACTCCGGACAGGGGGCAGATACGCAGTATTTT. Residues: CASSDSGQGADTQYF.

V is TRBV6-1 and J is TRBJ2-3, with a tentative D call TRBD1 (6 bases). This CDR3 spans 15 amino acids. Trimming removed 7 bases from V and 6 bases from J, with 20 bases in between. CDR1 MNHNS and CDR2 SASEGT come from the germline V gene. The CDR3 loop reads CASTEAQGLYDTQYF. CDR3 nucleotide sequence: TGTGCCAGCACCGAAGCGCAGGGGCTATATGATACGCAGTATTTT.

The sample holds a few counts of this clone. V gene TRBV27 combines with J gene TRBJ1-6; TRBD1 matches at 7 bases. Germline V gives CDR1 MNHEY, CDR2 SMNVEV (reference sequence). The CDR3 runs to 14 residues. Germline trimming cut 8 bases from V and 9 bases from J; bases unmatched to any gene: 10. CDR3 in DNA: TGTGCCAGCGGGGACAGCCTCGATGGTTCACCCCTCCACTTT. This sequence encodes CASGDSLDGSPLHF.

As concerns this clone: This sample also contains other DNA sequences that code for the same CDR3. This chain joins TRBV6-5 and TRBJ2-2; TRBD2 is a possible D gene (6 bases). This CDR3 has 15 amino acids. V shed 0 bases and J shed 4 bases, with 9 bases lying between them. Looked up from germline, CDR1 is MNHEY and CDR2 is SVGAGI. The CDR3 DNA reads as TGTGCCAGCAGTTACTCGACCGGGAGCACCGGGGAGCTGTTTTTT. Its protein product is CASSYSTGSTGELFF.

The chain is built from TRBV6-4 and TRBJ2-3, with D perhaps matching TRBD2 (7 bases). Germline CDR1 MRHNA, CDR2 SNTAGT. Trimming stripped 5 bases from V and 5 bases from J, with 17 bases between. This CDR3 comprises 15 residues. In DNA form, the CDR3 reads TGTGCCAGCAGTAACAGGGCGGGGGTAGGAGATACGCAGTATTTT. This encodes CASSNRAGVGDTQYF.

The CDR3 reads CASSLMGGPQETQYF. DNA of the CDR3: TGTGCCAGCAGCCTCATGGGAGGGCCCCAAGAGACCCAGTACTTC. This rearrangement joins TRBV9 to TRBJ2-5, with TRBD2 identical over 7 bases. The CDR3 is 15 amino acids. V was pared by 4 bases and J by 1 base, with 7 bases of the junction left unmatched. Germline-derived CDR1 and CDR2 are SGDLS and YYNGEE.

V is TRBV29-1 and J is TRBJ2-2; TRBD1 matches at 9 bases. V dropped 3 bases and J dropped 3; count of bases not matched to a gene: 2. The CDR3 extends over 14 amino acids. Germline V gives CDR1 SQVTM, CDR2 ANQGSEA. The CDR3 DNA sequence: TGCAGCGTTGAGGGACAGGGTGACACCGGGGAGCTGTTTTTT. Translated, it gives CSVEGQGDTGELFF.

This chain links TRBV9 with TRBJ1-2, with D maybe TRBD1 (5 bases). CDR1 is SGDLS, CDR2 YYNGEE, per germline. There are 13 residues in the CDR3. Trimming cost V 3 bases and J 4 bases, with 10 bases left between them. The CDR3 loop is CASSAFDSYGYTF. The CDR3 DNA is TGTGCCAGCAGCGCCTTCGACAGCTATGGCTACACCTTC.

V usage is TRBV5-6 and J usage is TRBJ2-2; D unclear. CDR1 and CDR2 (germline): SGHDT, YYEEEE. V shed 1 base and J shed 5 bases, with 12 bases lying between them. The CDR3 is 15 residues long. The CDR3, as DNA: TGTGCCAGCAGCTTGTTAACGCCAGGAACCGGGGAGCTGTTTTTT. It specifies CASSLLTPGTGELFF.